A single T cell receptor (beta chain) is shown here with its context. Its antigen specificity is not known. Per-base qualities were not stored, and no clone one base away is much larger. The data belong to a study of OX40 agonist ivuxolimab in advanced cancers. Concerning the study at large: Ivuxolimab was an agonistic, fully human IgG2 monoclonal antibody directed against OX40 (CD134), a costimulatory receptor. Intravenous ivuxolimab was administered to patients every 2 weeks at six dose levels: 0.01, 0.1, 0.3, 1.5, 3 and 10 mg/kg. Of the roughly 52 dose-escalation patients, hepatocellular carcinoma was present in around 20, melanoma in roughly 15, renal cell carcinoma in 9 and head and neck cancer in 9. In the dose-escalation cohort, 70% to 85% of patients were male, and the mean age was roughly 60 years with a range of roughly 23 to 79. Prior anti-PD-1, anti-PD-L1 or anti-CTLA-4 therapy was permitted, and approximately 40% of dose-escalation patients had received checkpoint inhibitors. Partial responses occurred in three dose-escalation patients, of whom one had hepatocellular carcinoma and two had cutaneous melanoma. Peripheral TCRbeta sequencing aimed to test whether ivuxolimab altered TCR sequence diversity and caused clonal T-cell expansion. The paper describes the monotherapy dose-escalation part (N ≈ 50 patients) of the phase I trial of ivuxolimab.

The research as a whole found: Low levels of normalized T-cell clonal expansion were also shown by some nonresponding patients. Partial responders in the 0.1-3.0 mg/kg groups had among the lowest normalized peripheral clonal expansion, especially among CD8+ T cells. After ivuxolimab, CD8+ T cells had more expanded clones than CD4+ T cells on average. Antigen specificity was not determined for the clonally expanded peripheral T cells. At doses from 0.1 to 3.0 mg/kg, clonal expansion was seen in both CD4+ and CD8+ blood T cells between baseline and week 6.

V is pared back by 2 bases and J by 4 bases, with 12 bases lying between the germline termini. There are 14 amino acids in the CDR3, from cysteine to phenylalanine inclusive. Only the CDR3 DNA stays, 42 bases, in frame from base 1. Sequences SGHNT (CDR1) and YYREEE (CDR2) are obtained from the germline V gene (reference sequence). To sequence the TCRbeta CDR3 region, genomic DNA was isolated from the sorted cells. TCRbeta CDR3 regions were sequenced using the immunoSEQ Assay. TCRdb holds this immuneACCESS table with in-frame rearrangements only. Some clones are missing; in checked studies, unresolved V genes explain under half, and the rest has no known cause. This sample holds 45,000 to 50,000 clones; about 90% were observed only once. Of the sample, 12% falls within the top ten clones. The trial excluded patients who had a history of autoimmune disease or who were on systemic immunosuppression. In every dose cohort, peripheral blood was drawn for TCR sequencing at baseline, cycle 4 day 1, and cycle 7 day 1. Samples were obtained from an open-label, multicenter, first-in-human phase I dose-escalation trial of ivuxolimab. The trial enrolled adults with locally advanced or metastatic head and neck squamous cell, hepatocellular, melanoma or renal cell carcinoma. CD4+ and CD8+ T cells were sorted separately from peripheral blood before TCR sequencing.

The TCR comes from an adult with an advanced solid tumor such as melanoma, head and neck, liver or kidney cancer. Source: CD4+ or CD8+ T cells sorted from blood, taken in a trial of the OX40 agonist ivuxolimab. The chain employs TRBV5-4 and TRBJ1-1; the D gene is perhaps TRBD1, from 6 matching bases. The CDR3 here reads CASSFRGGSTEAFF. At the DNA level, the sequence is TGTGCCAGCAGCTTTAGGGGGGGAAGCACTGAAGCTTTCTTT.